Listed here are 3 T cell receptor delta chains from one sample, sequenced in a study of gamma-delta T cells after stem cell transplantation. TCRdb re-processed the RT-PCR reads using CATT. The table records some 16,000 delta-chain clones, just under 9.5% of them present only once. Sequences were obtained from gamma-delta T cells. Source of these receptors: a human donor. It is not recorded whose cells these are; they may come from a transplant donor.

This clone was detected only a few times. This sample includes further DNA sequences coding for the same CDR3. The J gene is TRDJ1, the V gene TRDV2; D gene ambiguous. This CDR3 has 17 amino acids. In germline, CDR1 is GEAIGNYY, CDR2 EKD. V was cut by 1 base and J by 0 bases, with 17 bases left in between. DNA of the CDR3: TGTGCCTGTGACACACGGGAGGAGGCGCGGTACACCGATAAACTCATCTTT. This translates into CACDTREEARYTDKLIF.

On this clone: The translation of this DNA and the TCRdb protein of a much larger clone differ at residue 7, probably owing to a read error; the protein shown here is translated from the DNA. The chain is built from TRDV2 and TRDJ3; D is undetermined. Between the trimmed V and J ends, which lost 1 base and 1 base, there was a span of 10 bases. Germline V gives CDR1 GEAIGNYY, CDR2 EKD. This CDR3 has 17 amino acids. Written as DNA, the CDR3 is TGTGCCTGTGACACTACTAGGATTTCCTGGGACACCCGACAGATGTTTTTC. Its translation is CACDTTRISWDTRQMFF.

This clone has only a few counts. Since a far larger clone is one base different, this is likely a read error. Other DNA sequences within the sample encode an identical CDR3. V gene TRDV2 combines with J gene TRDJ3, with D perhaps matching TRDD3 (5 bases). Per germline, CDR1 GEAIGNYY and CDR2 EKD. This CDR3 has 20 amino acids. CDR3 protein: CACDKTEGTLSSWDTRQMFF. The CDR3 DNA reads as TGTGCCTGTGACAAAACGGAGGGGACTTTAAGCTCCTGGGACACCCGACAAATGTTTTTC.